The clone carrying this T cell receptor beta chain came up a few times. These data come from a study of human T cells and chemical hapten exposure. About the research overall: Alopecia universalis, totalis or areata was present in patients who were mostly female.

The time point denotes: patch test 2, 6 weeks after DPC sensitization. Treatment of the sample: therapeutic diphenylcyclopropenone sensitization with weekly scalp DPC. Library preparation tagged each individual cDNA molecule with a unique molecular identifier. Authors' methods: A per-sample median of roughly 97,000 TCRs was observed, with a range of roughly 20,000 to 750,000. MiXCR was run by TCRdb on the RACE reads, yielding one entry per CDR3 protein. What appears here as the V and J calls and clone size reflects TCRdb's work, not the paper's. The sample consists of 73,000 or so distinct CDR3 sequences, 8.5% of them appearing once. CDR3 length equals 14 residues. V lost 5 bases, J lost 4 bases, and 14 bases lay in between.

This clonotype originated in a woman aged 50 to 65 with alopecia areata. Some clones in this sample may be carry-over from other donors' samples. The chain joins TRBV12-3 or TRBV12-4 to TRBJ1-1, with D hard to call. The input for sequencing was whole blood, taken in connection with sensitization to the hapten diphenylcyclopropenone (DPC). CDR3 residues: CASSPMRAVTEAFF. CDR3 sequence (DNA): TGTGCCAGCAGTCCTATGAGGGCGGTCACTGAAGCTTTCTTT.